The clone carrying this T cell receptor (beta chain) was counted only a few times. The target antigen is unknown. This CDR3 has 15 residues. CDR1 and CDR2 from the germline V gene are SEHNR and FQNEAQ (reference sequence). The trim removed 6 bases at V and 5 bases at J, leaving 4 bases unmatched. One entry per CDR3 protein, called by TCRdb with MiXCR from the reads. Among more than 250,000 distinct CDR3 sequences listed, just under 25% were seen once. The data are from a study of T cell repertoires in cytomegalovirus infection. Points from the study as a whole: Clonotypes of TCR beta that were HLA-C-restricted and CMV-specific dominated the ex vivo response. Carriers of CMV and the relevant HLA type were discriminated by public TCR beta frequency.

This sample comprised cultured PBMCs, obtained from culture after CMV antigen stimulation. The gene calls are TRBV7-9 and TRBJ2-1; 13 bases are a match to TRBD2. This TCR came from a human donor in good health (CMV status not recorded). Some clones in this sample may be carry-over from other donors' samples. DNA of the CDR3: TGTGCCAGCAGACACGGACTAGCGGGGGACAATGAGCAGTTCTTC. It specifies CASRHGLAGDNEQFF.